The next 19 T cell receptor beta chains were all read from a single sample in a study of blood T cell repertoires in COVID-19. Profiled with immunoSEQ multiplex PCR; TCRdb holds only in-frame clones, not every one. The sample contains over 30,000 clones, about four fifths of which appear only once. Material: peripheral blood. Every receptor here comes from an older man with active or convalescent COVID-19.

As DNA, the CDR3 is TGTGCCAGCAGGCCACATCTTAGCTACGGGTACAATGAGCAGTTCTTC. It yields the protein CASRPHLSYGYNEQFF. The chain links TRBV28 to TRBJ2-1; D call uncertain. Trimming shortened V by 6 bases and J by 4 bases, and 19 bases separated the two germline ends. The germline CDR1 and CDR2 sequences are MDHEN and SYDVKM. This CDR3 contains 16 residues.

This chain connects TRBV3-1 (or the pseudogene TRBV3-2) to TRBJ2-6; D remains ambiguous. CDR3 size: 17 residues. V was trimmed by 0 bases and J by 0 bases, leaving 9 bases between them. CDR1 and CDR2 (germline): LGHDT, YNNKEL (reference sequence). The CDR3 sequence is CASSQELPGSGANVLTF. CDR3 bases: TGTGCCAGCAGCCAAGAGTTACCGGGCTCTGGGGCCAACGTCCTGACTTTC.

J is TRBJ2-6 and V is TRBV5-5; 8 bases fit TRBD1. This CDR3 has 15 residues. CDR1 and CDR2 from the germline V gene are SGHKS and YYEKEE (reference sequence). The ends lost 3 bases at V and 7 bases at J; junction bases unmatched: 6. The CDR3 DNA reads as TGTGCCAGCAGCTCGACAGGGGCCCTCGCCAACGTCCTGACTTTC. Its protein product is CASSSTGALANVLTF.

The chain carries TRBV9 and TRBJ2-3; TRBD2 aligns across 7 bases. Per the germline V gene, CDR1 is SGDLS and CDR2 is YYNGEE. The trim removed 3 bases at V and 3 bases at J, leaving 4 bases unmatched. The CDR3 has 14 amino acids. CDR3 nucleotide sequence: TGTGCCAGCAGCGCCTGGGGAGGGACAGATACGCAGTATTTT. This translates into CASSAWGGTDTQYF.

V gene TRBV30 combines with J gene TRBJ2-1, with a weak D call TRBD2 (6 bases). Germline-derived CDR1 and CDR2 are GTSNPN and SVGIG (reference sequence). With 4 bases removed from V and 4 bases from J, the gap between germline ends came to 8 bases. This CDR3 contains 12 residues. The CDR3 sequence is CAWNSGYNEQFF. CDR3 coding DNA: TGTGCCTGGAACAGCGGGTACAATGAGCAGTTCTTC. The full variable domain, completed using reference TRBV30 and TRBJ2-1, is SQTIHQWPATLVQPVGSPLSLECTVEGTSNPNLYWYRQAAGRGLQLLFYSVGIGQISSEVPQNLSASRPQDRQFILSSKKLLLSDSGFYLCAWNSGYNEQFFGPGTRLTVL.

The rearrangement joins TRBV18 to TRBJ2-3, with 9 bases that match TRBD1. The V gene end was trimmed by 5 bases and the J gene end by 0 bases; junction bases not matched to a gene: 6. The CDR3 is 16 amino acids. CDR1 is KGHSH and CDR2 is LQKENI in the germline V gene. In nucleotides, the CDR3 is TGTGCCAGCTCAACAGGGGGCTCTCCTAGCACAGATACGCAGTATTTT. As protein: CASSTGGSPSTDTQYF.

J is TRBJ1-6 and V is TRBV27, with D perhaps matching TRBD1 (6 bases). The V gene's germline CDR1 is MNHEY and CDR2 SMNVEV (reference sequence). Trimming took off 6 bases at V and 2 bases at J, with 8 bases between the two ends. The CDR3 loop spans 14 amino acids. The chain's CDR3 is CASRGAAYNSPLHF. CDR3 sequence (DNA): TGTGCCAGCAGGGGGGCGGCCTATAATTCACCCCTCCACTTT.

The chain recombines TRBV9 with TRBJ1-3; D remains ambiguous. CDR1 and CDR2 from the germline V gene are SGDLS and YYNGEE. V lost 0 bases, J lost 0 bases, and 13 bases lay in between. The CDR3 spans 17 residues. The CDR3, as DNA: TGTGCCAGCAGCGTAGCTACGGCTGCGGGCTCTGGAAACACCATATATTTT. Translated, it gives CASSVATAAGSGNTIYF.

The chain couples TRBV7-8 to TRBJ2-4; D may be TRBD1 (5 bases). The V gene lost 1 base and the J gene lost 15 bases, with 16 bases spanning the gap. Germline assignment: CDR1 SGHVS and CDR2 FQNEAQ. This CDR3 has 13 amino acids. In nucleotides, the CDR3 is TGTGCCAGCAGCTTAGACAGGCAGGGCGGCTCGTACTTC. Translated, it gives CASSLDRQGGSYF.

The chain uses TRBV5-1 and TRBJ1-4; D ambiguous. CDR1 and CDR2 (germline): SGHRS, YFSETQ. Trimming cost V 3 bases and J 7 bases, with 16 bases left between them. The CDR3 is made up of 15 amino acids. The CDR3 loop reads CASSSRSPAGEKLFF. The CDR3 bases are TGCGCCAGCAGCTCAAGATCGCCTGCGGGTGAAAAACTGTTTTTT.

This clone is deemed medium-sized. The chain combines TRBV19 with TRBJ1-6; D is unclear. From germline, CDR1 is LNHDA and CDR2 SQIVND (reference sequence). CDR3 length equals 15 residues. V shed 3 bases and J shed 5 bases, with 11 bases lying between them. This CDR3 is CASSIDFLNNSPLHF. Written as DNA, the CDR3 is TGTGCCAGTAGTATTGACTTTCTGAATAATTCACCCCTCCACTTT.

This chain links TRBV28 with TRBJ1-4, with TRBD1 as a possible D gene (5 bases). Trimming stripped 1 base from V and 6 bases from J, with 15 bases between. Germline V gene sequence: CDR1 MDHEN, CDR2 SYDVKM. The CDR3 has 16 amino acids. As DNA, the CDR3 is TGTGCCAGCAGTTTATTGGAAGCAGGGCAAGATGAAAAACTGTTTTTT. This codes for CASSLLEAGQDEKLFF.

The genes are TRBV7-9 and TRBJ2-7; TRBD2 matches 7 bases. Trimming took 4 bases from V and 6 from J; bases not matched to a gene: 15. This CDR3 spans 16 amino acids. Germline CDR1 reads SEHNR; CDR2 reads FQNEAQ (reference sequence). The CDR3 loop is CASSSGGTSSLLEQYF. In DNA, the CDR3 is TGTGCCAGCAGCTCGGGGGGAACTAGCTCCCTGCTCGAGCAGTACTTC.

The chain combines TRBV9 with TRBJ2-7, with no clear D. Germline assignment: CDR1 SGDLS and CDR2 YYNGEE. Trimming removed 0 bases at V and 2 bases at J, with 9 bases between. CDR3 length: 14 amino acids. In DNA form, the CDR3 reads TGTGCCAGCAGCGTAGGAAGGAGACCCTACGAGCAGTACTTC. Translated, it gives CASSVGRRPYEQYF.

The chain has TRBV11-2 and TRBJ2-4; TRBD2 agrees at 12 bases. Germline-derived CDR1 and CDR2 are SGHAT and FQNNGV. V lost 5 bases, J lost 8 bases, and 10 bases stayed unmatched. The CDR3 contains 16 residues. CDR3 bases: TGTGCCAGCAGCGGGCAACTAGCGGGGGGCCCGCACATTCAGTACTTC. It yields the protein CASSGQLAGGPHIQYF. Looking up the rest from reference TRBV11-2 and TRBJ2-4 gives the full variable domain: EAGVAQSPRYKIIEKRQSVAFWCNPISGHATLYWYQQILGQGPKLLIQFQNNGVVDDSQLPKDRFSAERLKGVDSTLKIQPAKLEDSAVYLCASSGQLAGGPHIQYFGAGTRLSVL.

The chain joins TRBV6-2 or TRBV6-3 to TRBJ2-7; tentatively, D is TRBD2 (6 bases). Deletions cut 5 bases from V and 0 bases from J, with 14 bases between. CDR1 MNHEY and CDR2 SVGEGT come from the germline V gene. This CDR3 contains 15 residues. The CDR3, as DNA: TGTGCCAGCAGTGCTACCGCGCGGGGCTCCTACGAGCAGTACTTC. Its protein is CASSATARGSYEQYF.

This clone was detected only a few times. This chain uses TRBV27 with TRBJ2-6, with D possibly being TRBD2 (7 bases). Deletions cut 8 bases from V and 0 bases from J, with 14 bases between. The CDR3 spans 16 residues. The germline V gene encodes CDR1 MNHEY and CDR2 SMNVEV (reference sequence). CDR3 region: CASGGGVYSGANVLTF. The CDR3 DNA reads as TGTGCCAGCGGGGGGGGCGTCTACTCTGGGGCCAACGTCCTGACTTTC.

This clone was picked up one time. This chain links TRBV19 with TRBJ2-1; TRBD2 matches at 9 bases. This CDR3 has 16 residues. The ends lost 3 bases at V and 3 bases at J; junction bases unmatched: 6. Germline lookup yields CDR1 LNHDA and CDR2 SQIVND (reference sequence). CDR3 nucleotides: TGTGCCAGTAGTATGAGGGCGGGGGGGTTCTACAATGAGCAGTTCTTC. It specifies CASSMRAGGFYNEQFF.

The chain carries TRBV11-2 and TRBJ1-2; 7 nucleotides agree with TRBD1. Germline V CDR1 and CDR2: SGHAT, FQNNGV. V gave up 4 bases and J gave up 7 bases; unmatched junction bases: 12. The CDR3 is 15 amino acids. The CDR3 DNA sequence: TGTGCCAGCAGCTCTATCAGGGACAGCAAACTTGGCTACACCTTC. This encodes CASSSIRDSKLGYTF.